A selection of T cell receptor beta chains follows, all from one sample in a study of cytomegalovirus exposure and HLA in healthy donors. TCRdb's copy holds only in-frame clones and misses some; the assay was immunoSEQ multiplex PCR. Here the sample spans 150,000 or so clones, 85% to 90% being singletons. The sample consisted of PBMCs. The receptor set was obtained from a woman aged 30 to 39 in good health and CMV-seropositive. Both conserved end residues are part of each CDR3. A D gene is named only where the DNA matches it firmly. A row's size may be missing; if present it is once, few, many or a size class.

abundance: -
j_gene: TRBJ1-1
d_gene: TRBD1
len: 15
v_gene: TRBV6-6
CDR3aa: CASSYLITGETEAFF
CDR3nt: TGTGCCAGCAGTTACCTCATTACAGGGGAGACTGAAGCTTTCTTT

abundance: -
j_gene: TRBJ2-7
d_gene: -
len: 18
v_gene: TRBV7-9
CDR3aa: CASSLLIIRDSPLDEQYF
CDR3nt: TGTGCCAGCAGCTTACTCATCATCCGGGACTCCCCTCTCGACGAGCAGTACTTC

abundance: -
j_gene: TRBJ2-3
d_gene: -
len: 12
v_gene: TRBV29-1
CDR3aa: CSVEFFGDTQYF
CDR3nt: TGCAGCGTTGAATTTTTCGGGGATACGCAGTATTTT

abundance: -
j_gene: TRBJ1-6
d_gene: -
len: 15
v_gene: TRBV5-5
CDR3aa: CASSSSGSYNSPLHF
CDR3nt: TGTGCCAGCAGCTCCTCAGGGTCCTATAATTCACCCCTCCACTTT

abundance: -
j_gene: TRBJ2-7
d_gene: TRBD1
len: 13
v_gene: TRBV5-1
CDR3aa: CASNSQGASEQYF
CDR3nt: TGCGCCAGCAATAGTCAGGGGGCTAGCGAGCAGTACTTC

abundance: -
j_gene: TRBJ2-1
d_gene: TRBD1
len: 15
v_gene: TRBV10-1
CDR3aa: CASSEGTGEGDEQFF
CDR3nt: TGCGCCAGCAGTGAAGGGACAGGGGAGGGCGATGAGCAGTTCTTC

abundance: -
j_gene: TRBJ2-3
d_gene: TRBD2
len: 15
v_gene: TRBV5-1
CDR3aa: CASSYSGGGTDTQYF
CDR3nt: TGCGCCAGCAGCTATAGCGGGGGAGGCACAGATACGCAGTATTTT

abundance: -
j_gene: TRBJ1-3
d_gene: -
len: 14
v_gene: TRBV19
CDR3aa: CASRPTYSGNTIYF
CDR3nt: TGTGCCAGTAGACCCACCTACTCTGGAAACACCATATATTTT

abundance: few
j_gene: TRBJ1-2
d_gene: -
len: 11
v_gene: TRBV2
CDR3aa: CASSGSYGYTF
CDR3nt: TGTGCCAGCAGTGGGAGCTATGGCTACACCTTC

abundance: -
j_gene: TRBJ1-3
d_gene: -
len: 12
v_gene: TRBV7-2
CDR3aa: CASSSFGNTIYF
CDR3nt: TGTGCCAGCAGCTCCTTTGGAAACACCATATATTTT

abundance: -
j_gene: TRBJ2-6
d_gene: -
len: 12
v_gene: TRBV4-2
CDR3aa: CASSSGANVLTF
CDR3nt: TGTGCCAGCAGTAGTGGGGCCAACGTCCTGACTTTC

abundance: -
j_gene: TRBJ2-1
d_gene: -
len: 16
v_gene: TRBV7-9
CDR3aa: CASSYALAHTRNEQFF
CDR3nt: TGTGCCAGCAGCTACGCCCTAGCCCATACCCGGAATGAGCAGTTCTTC

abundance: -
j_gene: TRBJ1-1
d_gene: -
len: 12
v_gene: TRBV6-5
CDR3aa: CASRPGNTEAFF
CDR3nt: TGTGCCAGCAGACCGGGGAACACTGAAGCTTTCTTT

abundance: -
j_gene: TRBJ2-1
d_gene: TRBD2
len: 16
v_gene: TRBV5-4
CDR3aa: CASSLISGLALGEQFF
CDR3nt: TGTGCCAGCAGCCTTATATCGGGACTAGCCCTTGGCGAGCAGTTCTTC

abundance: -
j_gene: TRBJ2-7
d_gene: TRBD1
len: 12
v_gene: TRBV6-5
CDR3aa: CASRGTDYEQYF
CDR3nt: TGTGCCAGCAGGGGGACAGATTACGAGCAGTACTTC

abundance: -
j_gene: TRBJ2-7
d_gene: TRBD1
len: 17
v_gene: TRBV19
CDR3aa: CASSIRTGATSGDEQYF
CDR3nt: TGTGCCAGTAGTATTCGGACAGGGGCAACGTCTGGCGACGAGCAGTACTTC

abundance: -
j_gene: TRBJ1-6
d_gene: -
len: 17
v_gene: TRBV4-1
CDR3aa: CASSQVGPPLYNSPLHF
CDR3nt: TGCGCCAGCAGCCAAGTGGGGCCCCCCCTTTATAATTCACCCCTCCACTTT

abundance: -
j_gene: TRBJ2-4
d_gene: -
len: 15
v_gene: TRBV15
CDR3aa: CATSRVPGTKNIQYF
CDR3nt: TGTGCCACCAGCAGAGTTCCGGGGACCAAAAACATTCAGTACTTC

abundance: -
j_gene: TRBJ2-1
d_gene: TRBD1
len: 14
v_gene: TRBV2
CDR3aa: CASSLDRGGNEQFF
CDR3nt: TGTGCCAGCAGTTTGGACAGGGGTGGGAATGAGCAGTTCTTC

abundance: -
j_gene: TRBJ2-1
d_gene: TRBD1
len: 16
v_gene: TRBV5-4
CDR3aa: CASSSAEGGQHNEQFF
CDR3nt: TGTGCCAGCAGTTCCGCAGAAGGGGGCCAACACAATGAGCAGTTCTTC

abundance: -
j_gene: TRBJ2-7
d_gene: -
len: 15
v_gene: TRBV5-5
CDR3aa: CASSFGAGKLYEQYF
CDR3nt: TGTGCCAGCAGCTTTGGGGCAGGGAAACTCTACGAGCAGTACTTC

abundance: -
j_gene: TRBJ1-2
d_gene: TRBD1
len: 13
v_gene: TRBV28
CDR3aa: CASSEGQAFGYTF
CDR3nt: TGTGCCAGCAGCGAAGGACAGGCTTTTGGCTACACCTTC

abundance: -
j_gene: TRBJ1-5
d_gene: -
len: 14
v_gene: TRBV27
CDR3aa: CASSAGHSNQPQHF
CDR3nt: TGTGCCAGCAGTGCCGGACACTCCAATCAGCCCCAGCATTTT

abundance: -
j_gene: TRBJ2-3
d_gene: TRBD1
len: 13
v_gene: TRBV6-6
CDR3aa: CASHRGPTDTQYF
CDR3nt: TGTGCCAGCCACAGGGGACCCACAGATACGCAGTATTTT

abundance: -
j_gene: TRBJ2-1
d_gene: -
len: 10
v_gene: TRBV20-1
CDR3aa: CSASYSSLFF
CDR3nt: TGCAGTGCTAGCTACAGCAGTCTGTTCTTC

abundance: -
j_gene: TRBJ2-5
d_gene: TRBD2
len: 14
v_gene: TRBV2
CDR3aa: CASRRGRTQETQYF
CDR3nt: TGTGCCAGCAGGCGCGGGAGGACCCAAGAGACCCAGTACTTC

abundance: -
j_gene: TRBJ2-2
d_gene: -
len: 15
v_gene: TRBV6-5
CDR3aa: CASSHRPQGTGELFF
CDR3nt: TGTGCCAGCAGCCATAGGCCTCAGGGCACCGGGGAGCTGTTTTTT

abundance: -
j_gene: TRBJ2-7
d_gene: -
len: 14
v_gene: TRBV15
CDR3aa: CATSNPDREYEQYF
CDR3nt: TGTGCCACCAGCAATCCGGACAGAGAGTACGAGCAGTACTTC

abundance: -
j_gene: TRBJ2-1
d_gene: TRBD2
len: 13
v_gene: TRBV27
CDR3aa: CASSFISGRAQFF
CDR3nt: TGTGCCAGCAGTTTCATTAGCGGGAGAGCGCAGTTCTTC

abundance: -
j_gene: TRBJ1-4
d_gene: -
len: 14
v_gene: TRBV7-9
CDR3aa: CASSLGGNNEKLFF
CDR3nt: TGTGCCAGCAGCCTCGGAGGGAATAATGAAAAACTGTTTTTT

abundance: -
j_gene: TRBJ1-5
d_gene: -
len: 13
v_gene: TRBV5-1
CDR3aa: CASSLDINQPQHF
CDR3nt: TGCGCCAGCAGCTTGGACATCAATCAGCCCCAGCATTTT

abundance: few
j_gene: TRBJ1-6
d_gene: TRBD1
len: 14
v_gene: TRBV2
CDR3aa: CASTGQGANSPLHF
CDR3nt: TGTGCCAGCACGGGACAGGGGGCGAATTCACCCCTCCACTTT

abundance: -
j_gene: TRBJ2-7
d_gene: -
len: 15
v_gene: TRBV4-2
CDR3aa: CASSQETTASYEQYF
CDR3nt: TGTGCCAGCAGCCAAGAAACTACTGCATCTTACGAGCAGTACTTC

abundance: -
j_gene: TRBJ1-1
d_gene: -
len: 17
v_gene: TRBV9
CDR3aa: CASSVLTGDPMNTEAFF
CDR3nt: TGTGCCAGCAGCGTACTCACAGGTGACCCCATGAACACTGAAGCTTTCTTT

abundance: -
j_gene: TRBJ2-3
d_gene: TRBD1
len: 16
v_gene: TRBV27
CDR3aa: CASSPTGTGRPDTQYF
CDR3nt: TGTGCCAGCAGTCCCACCGGGACAGGGAGGCCAGATACGCAGTATTTT

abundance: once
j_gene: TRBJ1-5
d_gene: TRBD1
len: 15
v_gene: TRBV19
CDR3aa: CASSDGQGVGQPQHF
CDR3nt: TGTGCCAGTAGTGATGGACAGGGGGTGGGTCAGCCCCAGCATTTT

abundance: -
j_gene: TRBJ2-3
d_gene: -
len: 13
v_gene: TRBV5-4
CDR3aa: CASSPDRSDTQYF
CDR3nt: TGTGCCAGCAGCCCGGACAGATCAGATACGCAGTATTTT

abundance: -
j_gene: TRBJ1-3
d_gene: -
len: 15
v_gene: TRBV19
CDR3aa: CASSMGHLSGNTIYF
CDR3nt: TGTGCCAGTAGTATGGGACATCTCTCTGGAAACACCATATATTTT

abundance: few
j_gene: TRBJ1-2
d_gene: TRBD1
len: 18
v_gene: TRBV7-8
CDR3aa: CASSLWVAVGQGVGGYTF
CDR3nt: TGTGCCAGCAGCTTATGGGTAGCTGTGGGACAGGGGGTAGGCGGCTACACCTTC

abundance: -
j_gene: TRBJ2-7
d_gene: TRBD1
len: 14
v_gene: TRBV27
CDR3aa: CASSPGQGAGEQYF
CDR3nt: TGTGCCAGCAGTCCGGGACAGGGGGCGGGCGAGCAGTACTTC

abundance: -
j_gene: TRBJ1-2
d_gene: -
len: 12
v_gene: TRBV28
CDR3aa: CAITTANYGYTF
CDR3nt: TGTGCCATCACAACAGCTAACTATGGCTACACCTTC

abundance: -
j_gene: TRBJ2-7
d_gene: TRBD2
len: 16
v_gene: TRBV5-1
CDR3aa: CASSSIIAGVSYEQYF
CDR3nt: TGCGCCAGCAGCTCGATAATAGCGGGTGTTAGCTACGAGCAGTACTTC

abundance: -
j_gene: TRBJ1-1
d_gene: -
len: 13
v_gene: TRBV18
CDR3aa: CASSPPIGTEAFF
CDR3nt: TGTGCCAGCTCACCACCGATCGGGACTGAAGCTTTCTTT

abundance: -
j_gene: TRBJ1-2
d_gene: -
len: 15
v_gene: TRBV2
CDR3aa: CASSEASKGNYGYTF
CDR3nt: TGTGCCAGCAGTGAAGCGTCTAAGGGGAACTATGGCTACACCTTC

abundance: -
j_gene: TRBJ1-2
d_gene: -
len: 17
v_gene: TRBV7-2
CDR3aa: CASSLIAPSGVGYGYTF
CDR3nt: TGTGCCAGCAGTCTTATAGCACCCTCGGGGGTTGGCTATGGCTACACCTTC

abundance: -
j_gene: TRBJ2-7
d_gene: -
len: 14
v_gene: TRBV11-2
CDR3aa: CASSLAGASYEQYF
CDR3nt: TGTGCCAGCAGCTTAGCAGGGGCGTCCTACGAGCAGTACTTC

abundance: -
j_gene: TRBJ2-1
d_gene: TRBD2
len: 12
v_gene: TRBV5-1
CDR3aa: CASSPGTRDQFF
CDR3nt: TGCGCCAGCAGCCCGGGGACTAGGGACCAGTTCTTC

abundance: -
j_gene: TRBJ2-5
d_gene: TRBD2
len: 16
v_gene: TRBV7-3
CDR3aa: CASSRNPGTSGETQYF
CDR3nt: TGTGCCAGCAGCCGAAACCCCGGGACTAGCGGAGAGACCCAGTACTTC

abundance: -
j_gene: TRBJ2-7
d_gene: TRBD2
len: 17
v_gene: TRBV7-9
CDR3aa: CASSPRLAGGLVGEQYF
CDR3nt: TGTGCCAGCAGCCCGAGACTAGCGGGAGGGCTTGTAGGCGAGCAGTACTTC

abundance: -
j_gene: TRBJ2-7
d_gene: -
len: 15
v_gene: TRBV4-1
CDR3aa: CASSQGTVSSYEQYF
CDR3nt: TGCGCCAGCAGCCAAGGAACGGTGAGCTCCTACGAGCAGTACTTC

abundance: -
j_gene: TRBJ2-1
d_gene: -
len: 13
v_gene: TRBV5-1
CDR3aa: CASSLGADNEQFF
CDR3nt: TGCGCCAGCAGCTTGGGGGCAGACAATGAGCAGTTCTTC

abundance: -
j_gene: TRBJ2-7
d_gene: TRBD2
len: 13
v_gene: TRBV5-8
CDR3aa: CASSWTSGDEQYF
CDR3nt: TGTGCCAGCAGTTGGACTAGCGGGGACGAGCAGTACTTC

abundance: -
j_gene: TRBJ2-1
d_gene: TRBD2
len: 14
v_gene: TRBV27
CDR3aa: CASSLNGGAGEQFF
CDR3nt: TGTGCCAGCAGTTTGAACGGGGGGGCTGGTGAGCAGTTCTTC

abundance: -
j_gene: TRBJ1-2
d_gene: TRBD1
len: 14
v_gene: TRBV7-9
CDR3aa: CASSQIGQGGGYTF
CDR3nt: TGTGCCAGCAGTCAAATTGGACAGGGCGGTGGCTACACCTTC

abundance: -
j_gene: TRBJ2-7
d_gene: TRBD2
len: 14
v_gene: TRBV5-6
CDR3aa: CASSRGLGDYEQYF
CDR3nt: TGTGCCAGCAGCAGGGGACTAGGAGACTACGAGCAGTACTTC